Listed below are T cell receptor beta chains from one sample, sequenced in a study of CD8 T cells in ankylosing spondylitis. TCRdb called the 5' RACE reads again in MiXCR, with one record for every CDR3 protein. The sample holds some 220,000 distinct CDR3 sequences; around 6.6% are singletons and the top ten take approximately 15%. The specimen sequenced was blood, either unsorted or a sorted T cell fraction (not recorded which). The receptors originated from a male donor with ankylosing spondylitis. Each CDR3 is given with its conserved first and last residue. The order of the fields is V gene, J gene, clone size, D gene, CDR3 protein, CDR3 DNA. The D gene is left open where the match is weak. Rows may omit the clone size; those that give it use once, few, many or a size class.

TRBV6-5	TRBJ2-7	.	.	CASSYSSVSYEQYF	TGTGCCAGCAGTTATTCTAGCGTCTCCTACGAGCAGTACTTC
TRBV29-1	TRBJ2-7	many	TRBD2	CSVEGLAGYVQYF	TGCAGCGTTGAAGGTCTAGCGGGGTATGTGCAGTACTTC
TRBV6-5	TRBJ2-7	few	.	CASSYLETSQQYF	TGTGCCAGCAGTTACCTTGAGACCTCCCAGCAGTACTTC
TRBV29-1	TRBJ2-7	many	TRBD2	CSALDRSGGTSGYEQYF	TGCAGCGCCCTGGACAGGTCCGGTGGGACTAGCGGCTACGAGCAGTACTTC
TRBV4-2	TRBJ2-7	many	.	CASSQYPEEQYF	TGTGCCAGCAGCCAATACCCGGAAGAGCAGTACTTC
TRBV6-5	TRBJ2-1	.	.	CASSYATDPWSNEQFF	TGTGCCAGCAGTTACGCCACCGACCCATGGAGTAATGAGCAGTTCTTC
TRBV5-1	TRBJ2-2	many	TRBD2	CASRRGGGELFF	TGCGCCAGCAGACGCGGGGGCGGGGAGCTGTTTTTT
TRBV2	TRBJ2-1	many	.	CASDTVGEQFF	TGTGCCAGCGATACGGTGGGTGAGCAGTTCTTC
TRBV7-9	TRBJ1-4	.	.	CASSLEGEYEKLFF	TGTGCCAGCAGCTTAGAGGGGGAGTATGAAAAACTGTTTTTT
TRBV24-1	TRBJ2-3	few	TRBD2	CATIGGTTDTQYF	TGTGCCACCATCGGGGGGACCACAGATACGCAGTATTTT
TRBV28	TRBJ2-7	many	TRBD1	CASSWGQGHSYEQYF	TGTGCCAGCAGTTGGGGACAGGGACACTCCTACGAGCAGTACTTC
TRBV5-1	TRBJ2-7	many	.	CASSLAGQFIDEQYF	TGCGCCAGCAGCTTGGCTGGACAGTTTATCGACGAGCAGTACTTC
TRBV6-2/TRBV6-3	TRBJ2-7	many	.	CASSYVQGTNEQYF	TGTGCCAGCAGTTACGTACAGGGGACTAACGAGCAGTACTTC
TRBV27	TRBJ2-1	many	TRBD2	CASSLGTSGFNEQFF	TGTGCCAGCAGTTTAGGGACTAGCGGGTTTAATGAGCAGTTCTTC
TRBV29-1	TRBJ1-2	many	.	CSVVEVRERYYGYTF	TGCAGCGTTGTCGAGGTTAGGGAACGATACTATGGCTACACCTTC
TRBV25-1	TRBJ2-3	many	.	CASSEWQGADTQYF	TGTGCCAGCAGTGAATGGCAGGGTGCCGATACGCAGTATTTT
TRBV6-1	TRBJ2-7	few	.	CASSEQDWGYEQYF	TGTGCCAGCAGTGAACAGGATTGGGGCTACGAGCAGTACTTC
TRBV20-1	TRBJ2-1	many	.	CSASGRGSYNEQFF	TGCAGTGCTAGCGGCAGGGGCTCCTACAATGAGCAGTTCTTC